Presented here are 10 T cell receptor beta chains from one specimen sequenced in a study of CD4 T cells in relation to SARS-CoV-2 and coronaviruses. Only in-frame clones appear in the TCRdb table, and some are missing; sequencing was by immunoSEQ multiplex PCR. The table shows 9,000 to 15,000 clones, with approximately 78% occurring only once. Before the COVID-19 pandemic, during about 2011-2019, CD4+ T cells were taken from unexposed donors. Isolation of CD4+ T cells took place after approximately eleven days in culture. No antigen has been identified for these receptors. The sequencing input was CD4+ T cells from PBMCs, cultured in vitro. The receptor set was obtained from a human donor in good health.

This chain uses TRBV7-3 with TRBJ1-1; D gene unclear. This CDR3 has 13 residues. V was shortened by 2 bases and J by 4 bases, with 8 bases between the two germline ends. CDR1 SGHTA and CDR2 FQGTGA come from the germline V gene. The CDR3 bases are TGTGCCAGCAGCTTAGGATCGGTCACTGAAGCTTTCTTT. Translation: CASSLGSVTEAFF.

This clone appeared a single time. V gene TRBV12-3 or TRBV12-4 combines with J gene TRBJ1-5; possible D gene TRBD1, 5 bases. Trimming removed 3 bases at V and 4 bases at J, with 7 bases between. The CDR3 has 13 amino acids. The CDR3 DNA reads as TGTGCCAGCAGTTTTTCAGGGAATCAGCCCCAGCATTTT. As protein: CASSFSGNQPQHF.

This clone showed up just a few times. The chain has TRBV12-5 and TRBJ1-1, with TRBD1 as a possible D gene (5 bases). Germline CDR1 is LGHNT and CDR2 is FRNRAP. The V end was cut by 3 bases, the J end by 3 bases, with 17 bases between. The length of the CDR3 is 16 residues. The CDR3, as DNA: TGTGCTAGTGGTTTACCCACCGTGGGGGAGTACACTGAAGCTTTCTTT. Translation gives CASGLPTVGEYTEAFF.

The CDR3 here is CASSPSGRLSNQPQHF. CDR3 DNA sequence: TGTGCCAGCAGTCCCTCGGGCAGGTTGAGCAATCAGCCCCAGCATTTT. The genes are TRBV6-2 or TRBV6-3 and TRBJ1-5; D gene ambiguous. CDR1 is MNHEY, CDR2 SVGEGT, per germline. The CDR3 length is 16 residues. V was cut by 5 bases and J by 1 base, with 15 bases left in between.

The V gene is TRBV5-1, the J gene TRBJ2-5; 10 bases map to TRBD1. Germline values: CDR1 SGHRS, CDR2 YFSETQ. The CDR3 consists of 17 residues. V lost 4 bases, J lost 2 bases, and 11 bases stayed unmatched. For the CDR3, the DNA is TGCGCCAGCAGCCAGCAGCTTGGGACAGGGGAACAAGAGACCCAGTACTTC. Translating it yields CASSQQLGTGEQETQYF. Complete variable domain (other parts from reference TRBV5-1 and TRBJ2-5): KAGVTQTPRYLIKTRGQQVTLSCSPISGHRSVSWYQQTPGQGLQFLFEYFSETQRNKGNFPGRFSGRQFSNSRSEMNVSTLELGDSALYLCASSQQLGTGEQETQYFGPGTRLLVL.

This clone occurred a few times. The chain uses TRBV5-1 and TRBJ2-4; the D gene is possibly TRBD2 (7 bases). Trimming shortened V by 2 bases and J by 1 base, and 10 bases separated the two germline ends. Looked up from germline, CDR1 is SGHRS and CDR2 is YFSETQ. The CDR3 is 15 residues long. CDR3 DNA sequence: TGCGCCAGCAGCTTTCGGGGGGCGGCCAAAAACATTCAGTACTTC. Translation: CASSFRGAAKNIQYF. The whole variable domain, filled in from reference TRBV5-1 and TRBJ2-4, reads KAGVTQTPRYLIKTRGQQVTLSCSPISGHRSVSWYQQTPGQGLQFLFEYFSETQRNKGNFPGRFSGRQFSNSRSEMNVSTLELGDSALYLCASSFRGAAKNIQYFGAGTRLSVL.

The chain has TRBV19 and TRBJ2-1; D may be TRBD2 (5 bases). V dropped 4 bases and J dropped 4 bases, with 8 bases sitting between them. This CDR3 contains 13 residues. Germline CDR1 reads LNHDA; CDR2 reads SQIVND (reference sequence). For the CDR3, the DNA is TGTGCCAGTAGTACTGGACTGTACAATGAGCAGTTCTTC. Encoded protein: CASSTGLYNEQFF.

The rearrangement uses TRBV4-1 and TRBJ2-5; 8 bases are shared with TRBD2. Trimming removed 1 base from V and 11 bases from J; junction bases left unmatched: 12. The CDR3 consists of 15 residues. The germline V gene has CDR1 MGHRA and CDR2 YSYEKL. The CDR3 nucleotides are TGCGCCAGCAGCCAAGGAGGAGCGGGAGAGAGGGAGCAGTACTTC. Translation gives CASSQGGAGEREQYF.

This chain links TRBV4-3 with TRBJ1-2; D unresolved. V lost 0 bases and J lost 5, with 7 bases in between. The CDR3 length is 13 residues. Germline lookup yields CDR1 LGHNA and CDR2 YSLEER. DNA for the CDR3: TGCGCCAGCAGCCAAGATTCGAAGTATGGCTACACCTTC. Its translation is CASSQDSKYGYTF.

The chain links TRBV7-3 to TRBJ2-2; no firm D call. The V gene's germline CDR1 is SGHTA and CDR2 FQGTGA. V was shortened by 2 bases and J by 7 bases, with 8 bases between the two germline ends. The CDR3 runs 13 residues. This chain's CDR3 is CASSLGMGGELFF. As DNA, the CDR3 is TGTGCCAGCAGCTTAGGGATGGGCGGGGAGCTGTTTTTT.